The source of this TCR beta chain is a study of blood T cells in healthy people across ages. CDR3 size: 16 residues. With V trimmed by 5 bases and J by 5 bases, 8 bases remained unmatched. Germline CDR1 is SGHTA and CDR2 is FQGNSA. For the second PCR, which ran for about 7 to 11 cycles, a sample-barcoded 5' primer and a J-beta primer mix were used. Each of the samples gave a minimum of 3 million paired-end reads that contained CDR3. Via MiXCR, TCRdb re-called the 5' RACE reads, giving one row per CDR3 protein. Among 600,000 to 850,000 distinct CDR3 sequences listed, approximately 25% were seen once. There were at least 5.5 micrograms of total RNA extracted from every sample. Another study also made use of these data, one on T cells of mothers and their children. As reported in that work: Compared with unrelated pairs, related mother-child pairs had slightly higher, non-significant overlap.

The J gene is TRBJ2-2, the V gene TRBV7-2; 10 bases line up with TRBD1. The sequenced sample was blood. This clonotype originated in a boy aged 5 to 17 in good health. Here the CDR3 reads CASSQRTGGITGELFF. The DNA for the CDR3 is TGTGCCAGCAGCCAGCGGACAGGGGGAATAACCGGGGAGCTGTTTTTT.